Detailed here is one TCR beta chain. Its antigen remains unknown. This specimen comes from a study of T cell clones after liver transplantation. Study context: Three of the eight recipients were HCV-positive; the rest had non-autoimmune, non-viral transplant indications.

V gave up 0 bases and J gave up 7 bases; unmatched junction bases: 11. The CDR3 consists of 17 residues. CDR1 is MGHRA, CDR2 YSYEKL, per germline. TCRdb keeps only in-frame clones here, not all; method: immunoSEQ multiplex PCR. This sample carries some 80,000 clones, 84% of them seen once, and the ten largest clones take over 2%. Study outcomes and limitations: Conclusions were preliminary, with small, heterogeneous patient groups.

The specimen was CD4+ T cells from blood, collected 48 to 50 months after liver transplant. The gene calls are TRBV4-1 and TRBJ2-5, with 10 bases identical to TRBD2. The sequence was obtained from a human patient who received a liver transplant. Some T cells may have come from the graft donor. Written as DNA, the CDR3 is TGCGCCAGCAGCCAAGATCCTTCTAGCGGGGGCCCGGGGACCCAGTACTTC. This gives the protein CASSQDPSSGGPGTQYF.